This T cell receptor beta chain emerged from a study of T cell responses to AZD1222 COVID-19 vaccine. The assay was immunoSEQ multiplex PCR, and TCRdb's table has in-frame clones only and misses some. The top ten clones hold roughly a fifth of a sample with 90,000 to 120,000 clones, about 90% of them seen once. Overall study findings and caveats: In all cases, repertoires were sampled only after the peak T cell response. Only five to seven AZD1222 recipients were seropositive at baseline. Reports say nearly half of spike-specific TCRs go after unmutated variant regions. Receipt of two AZD1222 doses was followed by a rise in Spike-specific TCR breadth and depth.

This clone was seen only once. Antigen specificity is unknown. This sample comprised peripheral blood, obtained on day 0 of AZD1222 vaccination. This clonotype was obtained from an adult in good health.

The CDR3 is CASSLGQGNSPLHF. The DNA of the CDR3 is TGTGCCAGCTCCCTCGGACAGGGGAATTCACCCCTCCACTTT. The rearrangement links TRBV18 to TRBJ1-6; 9 bases match TRBD1. From germline, CDR1 is KGHSH and CDR2 LQKENI. The V and J ends lost 6 bases and 7 bases, in that order; junction bases with no gene match: 4. The CDR3 covers 14 residues.